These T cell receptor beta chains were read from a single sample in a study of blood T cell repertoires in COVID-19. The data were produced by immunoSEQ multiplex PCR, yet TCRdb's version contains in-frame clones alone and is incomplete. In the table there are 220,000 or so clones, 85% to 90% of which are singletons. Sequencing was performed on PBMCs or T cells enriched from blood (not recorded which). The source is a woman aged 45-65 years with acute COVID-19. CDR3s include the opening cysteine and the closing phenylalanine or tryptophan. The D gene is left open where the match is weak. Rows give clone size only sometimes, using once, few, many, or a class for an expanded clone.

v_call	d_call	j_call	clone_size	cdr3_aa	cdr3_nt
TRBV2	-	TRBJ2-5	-	CASSRDTQETQYF	TGTGCCAGCAGTCGGGACACACAAGAGACCCAGTACTTC
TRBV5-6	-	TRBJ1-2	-	CASSLGGGYTF	TGTGCCAGCAGCTTGGGTGGCGGCTACACCTTC
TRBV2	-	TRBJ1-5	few	CASRLRWGVSNQPQHF	TGTGCCAGCAGGCTCCGGTGGGGGGTTAGCAATCAGCCCCAGCATTTT
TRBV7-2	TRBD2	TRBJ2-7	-	CASSYLAGETYEQYF	TGTGCCAGCAGCTACCTAGCGGGAGAAACCTACGAGCAGTACTTC
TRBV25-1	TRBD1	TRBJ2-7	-	CASSADRVPYEQYF	TGTGCCAGCAGTGCAGACAGGGTACCCTACGAGCAGTACTTC
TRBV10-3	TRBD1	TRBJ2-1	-	CAISMDRNNEQFF	TGTGCCATCAGCATGGACAGGAACAATGAGCAGTTCTTC
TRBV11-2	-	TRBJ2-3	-	CASSLVSRGTGATDTQYF	TGTGCCAGCAGCTTAGTATCCCGAGGAACAGGTGCCACAGATACGCAGTATTTT
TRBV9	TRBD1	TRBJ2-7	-	CASSDPGTGGDYEQYF	TGTGCCAGCAGCGACCCAGGGACAGGGGGGGACTACGAGCAGTACTTC
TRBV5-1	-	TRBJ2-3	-	CASSLGSADTQYF	TGCGCCAGCAGCTTGGGTAGTGCTGATACGCAGTATTTT
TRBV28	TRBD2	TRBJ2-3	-	CASSFPLAGVPDTQYF	TGTGCCAGCAGTTTCCCTTTAGCGGGAGTGCCAGATACGCAGTATTTT
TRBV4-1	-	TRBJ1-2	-	CASSQGAPAPEGNYGYTF	TGCGCCAGCAGCCAAGGCGCCCCCGCCCCGGAGGGTAACTATGGCTACACCTTC
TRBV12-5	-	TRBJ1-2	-	CASGLPLSGYTF	TGTGCTAGTGGTCTCCCCCTTTCCGGCTACACCTTC
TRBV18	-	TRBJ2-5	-	CASSPPVGQRLKTQYF	TGTGCCAGCTCACCTCCTGTCGGACAGCGTCTCAAGACCCAGTACTTC
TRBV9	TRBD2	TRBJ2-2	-	CASSVVLAGDGELFF	TGTGCCAGCAGCGTAGTTCTAGCGGGAGACGGGGAGCTGTTTTTT
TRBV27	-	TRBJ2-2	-	CASSIHFTGELFF	TGTGCCAGCAGTATCCATTTCACCGGGGAGCTGTTTTTT
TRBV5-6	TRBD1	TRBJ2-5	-	CASSGDSPETQYF	TGTGCCAGCAGCGGGGACAGTCCAGAGACCCAGTACTTC
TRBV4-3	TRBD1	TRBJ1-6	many	CASSPRTGLAGNSPLHF	TGCGCCAGCAGCCCTCGGACAGGGTTAGCCGGTAATTCACCCCTCCACTTT
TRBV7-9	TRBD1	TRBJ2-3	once	CASSRQGSRTDTQYF	TGTGCCAGCAGCCGACAGGGATCACGCACAGATACGCAGTATTTT
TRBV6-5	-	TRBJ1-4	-	CAGRVASNEKLFF	TGTGCCGGCCGGGTCGCGAGCAATGAAAAACTGTTTTTT
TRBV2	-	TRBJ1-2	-	CASNPGGGWRYGYTF	TGTGCCAGCAACCCGGGAGGGGGGTGGAGGTATGGCTACACCTTC
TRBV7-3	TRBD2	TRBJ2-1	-	CASSLDSGSPREQFF	TGTGCCAGCAGCTTGGACAGCGGGAGCCCTCGGGAGCAGTTCTTC
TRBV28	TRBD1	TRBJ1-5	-	CASSFTGGQNQPQHF	TGTGCCAGCAGCTTCACAGGGGGCCAAAATCAGCCCCAGCATTTT
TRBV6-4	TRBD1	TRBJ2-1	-	CASSEDRGSYNEQFF	TGTGCCAGCAGTGAGGACAGGGGATCCTACAATGAGCAGTTCTTC
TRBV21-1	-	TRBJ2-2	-	CASSRLAGGGTGELFF	TGTGCCAGCAGCCGACTAGCGGGAGGAGGCACCGGGGAGCTGTTTTTT
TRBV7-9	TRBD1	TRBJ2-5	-	CASSPPDRGTQYF	TGTGCCAGCAGCCCCCCCGACAGGGGGACCCAGTACTTC
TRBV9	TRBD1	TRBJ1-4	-	CASSVGDRVFSNEKLFF	TGTGCCAGCAGCGTAGGGGACAGGGTTTTTAGTAATGAAAAACTGTTTTTT
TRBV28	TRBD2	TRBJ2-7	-	CASSWSGSPPYEQYF	TGTGCCAGCAGTTGGAGCGGGAGTCCCCCCTACGAGCAGTACTTC
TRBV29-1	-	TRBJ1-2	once	CSVFQGNYGYTF	TGCAGCGTTTTTCAGGGGAACTATGGCTACACCTTC
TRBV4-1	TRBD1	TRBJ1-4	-	CASSQDQYGQGTNEKLFF	TGCGCCAGCAGCCAAGATCAGTACGGACAGGGAACTAATGAAAAACTGTTTTTT
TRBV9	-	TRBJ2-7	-	CASSVDYGYEQYF	TGTGCCAGCAGCGTAGACTATGGCTACGAGCAGTACTTC
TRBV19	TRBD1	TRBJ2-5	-	CASSISGGRETQYF	TGTGCCAGTAGTATTTCAGGGGGCCGGGAGACCCAGTACTTC
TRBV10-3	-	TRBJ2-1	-	CAISSRKNEQFF	TGTGCCATCAGTTCTAGGAAAAATGAGCAGTTCTTC
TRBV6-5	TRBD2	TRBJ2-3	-	CASASGYTDTQYF	TGTGCCAGCGCTAGCGGGTACACAGATACGCAGTATTTT
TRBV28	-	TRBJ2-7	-	CASSPLGRIDYEQYF	TGTGCCAGCAGTCCCTTGGGGAGGATCGACTACGAGCAGTACTTC
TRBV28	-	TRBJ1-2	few	CASSFSGGGYGYTF	TGTGCCAGCAGTTTTAGTGGGGGCGGCTATGGCTACACCTTC
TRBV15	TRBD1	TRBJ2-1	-	CATSIGQGSFYEQFF	TGTGCCACCAGCATTGGACAGGGATCTTTCTATGAGCAGTTCTTC
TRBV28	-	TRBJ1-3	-	CASSFASRVNTIYF	TGTGCCAGCAGTTTTGCTTCTCGAGTTAACACCATATATTTT
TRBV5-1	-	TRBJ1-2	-	CASSFDGDPSYGYTF	TGCGCCAGCAGCTTTGACGGGGATCCTTCCTATGGCTACACCTTC
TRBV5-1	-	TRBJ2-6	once	CASSLTVAGANVLTF	TGCGCCAGCAGCTTAACAGTCGCTGGGGCCAACGTCCTGACTTTC
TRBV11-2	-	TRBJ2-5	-	CASSPSRGTQYF	TGTGCCAGCAGCCCTAGCCGGGGGACCCAGTACTTC
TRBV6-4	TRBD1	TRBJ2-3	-	CASSDRGDRGTDTQYF	TGTGCCAGCAGTGACCGGGGGGACAGGGGGACAGATACGCAGTATTTT
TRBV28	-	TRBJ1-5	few	CATLYPLGQGSGSNQPQHF	TGTGCCACCCTCTACCCACTCGGGCAGGGATCAGGGAGCAATCAGCCCCAGCATTTT
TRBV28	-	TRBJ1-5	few	CASSGSREWQPQHF	TGTGCCAGCAGTGGTAGCAGGGAATGGCAGCCCCAGCATTTT
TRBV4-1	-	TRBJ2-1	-	CASSPATGYNEQFF	TGCGCCAGCAGCCCAGCTACAGGCTACAATGAGCAGTTCTTC
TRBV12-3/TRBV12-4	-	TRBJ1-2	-	CALKTAGWGGYTF	TGTGCCTTAAAGACGGCAGGGTGGGGTGGCTACACCTTC
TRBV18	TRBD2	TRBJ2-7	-	CASSPWTSGYEQYF	TGTGCCAGCTCACCCTGGACTAGCGGCTACGAGCAGTACTTC
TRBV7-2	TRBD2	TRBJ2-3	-	CASSLTSGSSTDTQYF	TGTGCCAGCAGCTTAACTAGCGGATCTAGCACAGATACGCAGTATTTT
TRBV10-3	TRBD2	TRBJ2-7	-	CAIGLAGFEQYF	TGTGCCATCGGACTAGCGGGATTTGAGCAGTACTTC
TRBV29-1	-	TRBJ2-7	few	CSVELSYEQYF	TGCAGCGTTGAACTCTCCTACGAGCAGTACTTC
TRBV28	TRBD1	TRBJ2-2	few	CASSLYPGQFTGELFF	TGTGCCAGCAGTTTATATCCGGGACAGTTTACCGGGGAGCTGTTTTTT
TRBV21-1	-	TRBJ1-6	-	CASTNRVVLHF	TGTGCCAGCACGAACAGGGTCGTCCTCCACTTT
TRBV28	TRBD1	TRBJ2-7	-	CASRQGSYEQYF	TGTGCCAGCCGACAGGGCTCCTACGAGCAGTACTTC
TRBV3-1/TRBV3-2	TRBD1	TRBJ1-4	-	CASSLNGQGGEKLFF	TGTGCCAGCAGCCTTAACGGACAGGGAGGGGAAAAACTGTTTTTT
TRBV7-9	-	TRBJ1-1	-	CASSLVFEGRGSEAFF	TGTGCCAGCAGCTTAGTATTCGAGGGGCGGGGTTCTGAAGCTTTCTTT
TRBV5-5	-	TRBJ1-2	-	CASSLGGREFNYGYTF	TGTGCCAGCAGCTTGGGGGGCAGGGAATTCAACTATGGCTACACCTTC
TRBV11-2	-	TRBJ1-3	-	CASSLVVTAGNTIYF	TGTGCCAGCAGCTTAGTTGTGACAGCTGGAAACACCATATATTTT
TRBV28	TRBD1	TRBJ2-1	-	CASRTRTGYHEQFF	TGTGCCAGCAGGACCCGGACAGGGTATCATGAGCAGTTCTTC
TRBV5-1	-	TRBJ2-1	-	CASSLVPQDGHWNEQFF	TGCGCCAGCAGCTTGGTCCCCCAGGATGGTCACTGGAATGAGCAGTTCTTC